Listed here are 9 T cell receptor beta chains from one sample, sequenced in a study of tumor and adjacent non-tumor tissue in lung cancer (dated by TCRdb to the late 2010s). Library prep was done by multiplex PCR. The instrument given in TCRdb is Illumina HiSeq 2500. TCRbeta libraries were constructed through three rounds of nested PCR with primers (Table S4) according to protocols modified from ARM-PCR. TCRdb handled the public reads itself, with Q25 trimming in fastp and clone calling in MiXCR, and kept productive beta chains. Rows with a matching CDR3 protein are joined into one entry that keeps the most common DNA and genes. This sample lists 85,000 or so distinct CDR3 sequences; roughly three quarters were detected once. Just over 20% of the sample rests with the top ten. RNA was isolated from bulk, unsorted tissue, and RNA quality was assessed with a NanoDrop ND-1000 and an Agilent 2100. Distant non-tumor tissue taken more than 3 cm from the tumor edge was used as the normal lung sample.

Sequences were obtained from distant non-tumor lung tissue. The receptors shown here come from a woman between 45 and 65 years old with non-small cell lung cancer.

About this clonotype itself: Because the CDR3 is missing its conserved closing phenylalanine or tryptophan, this is likely a read error. No DNA is shown, since the ends of the CDR3 on it are uncertain; the CDR3 is the one TCRdb lists. This chain uses TRBV12-3 or TRBV12-4 with TRBJ2-1; TRBD2, the table's D call, lacks a check against the DNA. Termini included, the CDR3 measures 16 amino acids. CDR3 residues: CASSLDRAGGPQEPFI.

Details on this clonotype: A junction boundary mismatches the germline segment, possibly from a read error. The chain couples TRBV6-2 or TRBV6-3 to TRBJ2-7, with TRBD2 identical over 7 bases. CDR3 size: 15 residues. Germline values: CDR1 MNHEY, CDR2 SVGEGT. The CDR3: CASSIGLVGVAERYF. The CDR3 nucleotides are TGTGCCAGCAGTATCGGACTAGTGGGAGTAGCCGAGCGGTACTTC.

Comment on this clonotype: One junction end disagrees with the germline gene, perhaps due to a read error. The CDR3 bases are TGTGCCAGCAGCAAGGGGATCGGGACCACCACAGTTACGCAGTATTTT. Its translation is CASSKGIGTTTVTQYF. V usage is TRBV4-2 and J usage is TRBJ2-3; D could derive from TRBD1 or TRBD2 (5 bases each). The CDR3 contains 16 residues. Germline-derived CDR1 and CDR2 are LGHNA and YNFKEQ.

This clonotype appeared a few times. The final CDR3 position lacks the conserved phenylalanine or tryptophan, pointing to a likely read error. V and J are TRBV6-1 and TRBJ2-3; 8 positions match TRBD2. The CDR3 runs 20 residues. CDR1 is MNHNS, CDR2 SASEGT, per germline. The CDR3 DNA sequence: TGTGCCAACAGTGAAATTCCGTGGGAGAGCGGGAGACCAAGCACAGATACGCAGTATTCT. Its translation: CANSEIPWESGRPSTDTQYS.

This clonotype was observed many times. The chain uses TRBV20-1 and TRBJ2-1, with 9 bases matching TRBD2. This CDR3 contains 15 residues. CDR1 is DFQATT and CDR2 is SNEGSKA in the germline V gene (reference sequence). Germline trimming cut 2 bases from V and 6 bases from J; bases unmatched to any gene: 8. Written as DNA, the CDR3 is TGCAGTGCTAGATCGATAGCGGGAGTACGCAATGAGCAGTTCTTC. This sequence encodes CSARSIAGVRNEQFF.

Details on this clonotype: Germline is not matched at one junction end, which may reflect a read error. This chain joins TRBV29-1 and TRBJ2-7; perhaps TRBD1 as D (6 bases). The CDR3 loop spans 14 amino acids. Germline CDR1 SQVTM, CDR2 ANQGSEA. The CDR3 is CSVETPGQFYEKYF. Written as DNA, the CDR3 is TGCAGTGTTGAGACTCCGGGACAATTCTACGAGAAGTACTTC.

To note about this clonotype: As the CDR3 is not closed by the conserved phenylalanine or tryptophan, this likely results from a read error. CDR3 in amino acids: CASSEVTGGLFS. CDR3 DNA sequence: TGTGCCAGCAGCGAAGTGACCGGGGGGCTGTTTTCT. The chain recombines TRBV11-2 with TRBJ2-2; D might be TRBD2 (6 bases). CDR1 SGHAT and CDR2 FQNNGV come from the germline V gene. This CDR3 is 12 amino acids long.

As for this clonotype: A much bigger clone sits one base away, suggesting this may be a read error. This chain uses TRBV20-1 with TRBJ2-3; D uncertain. In germline, CDR1 is DFQATT, CDR2 SNEGSKA (reference sequence). The CDR3 is 14 residues long. Trimming shortened V by 6 bases and J by 10 bases, and 23 bases separated the two germline ends. The CDR3 DNA reads TGCAGTGCCAGCGTGGCCTCCCTCATTGATGCGCAGTATTTT. This encodes CSASVASLIDAQYF.

This clonotype was found many times. The V gene is TRBV6-5, the J gene TRBJ2-3, with 8 bases that match TRBD1. The CDR3 consists of 17 residues. Germline trimming cut 2 bases from V and 6 bases from J; bases unmatched to any gene: 13. CDR1 and CDR2 (germline): MNHEY, SVGAGI. The CDR3 loop reads CASSYGIGQGMGDTQYF. The CDR3 coding sequence is TGTGCCAGCAGTTACGGGATTGGACAGGGCATGGGGGATACGCAGTATTTT.